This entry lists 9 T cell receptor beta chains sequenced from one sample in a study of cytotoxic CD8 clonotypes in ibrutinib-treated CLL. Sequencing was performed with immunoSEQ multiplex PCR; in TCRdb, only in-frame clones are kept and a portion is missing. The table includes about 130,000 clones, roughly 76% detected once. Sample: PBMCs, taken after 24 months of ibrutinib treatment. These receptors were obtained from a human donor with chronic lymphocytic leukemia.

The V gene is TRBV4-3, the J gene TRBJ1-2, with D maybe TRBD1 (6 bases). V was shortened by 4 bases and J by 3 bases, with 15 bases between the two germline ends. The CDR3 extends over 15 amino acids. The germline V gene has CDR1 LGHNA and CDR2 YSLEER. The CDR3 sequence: CASSPQGGGYYGYTF. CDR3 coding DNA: TGCGCCAGCAGCCCACAGGGAGGGGGTTACTATGGCTACACCTTC.

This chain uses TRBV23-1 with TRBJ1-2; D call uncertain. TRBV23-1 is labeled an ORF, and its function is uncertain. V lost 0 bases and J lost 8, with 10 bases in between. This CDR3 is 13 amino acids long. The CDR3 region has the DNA TGCGCCAGCAGTCAATCAGGTCAGCCCGGCTACACCTTC. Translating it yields CASSQSGQPGYTF.

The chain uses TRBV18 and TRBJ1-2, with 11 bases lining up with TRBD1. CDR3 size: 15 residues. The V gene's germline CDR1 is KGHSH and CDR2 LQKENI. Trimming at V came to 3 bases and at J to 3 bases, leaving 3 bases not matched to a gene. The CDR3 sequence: CASSPGQGADYGYTF. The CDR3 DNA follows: TGTGCCAGCTCACCCGGACAGGGGGCGGACTATGGCTACACCTTC.

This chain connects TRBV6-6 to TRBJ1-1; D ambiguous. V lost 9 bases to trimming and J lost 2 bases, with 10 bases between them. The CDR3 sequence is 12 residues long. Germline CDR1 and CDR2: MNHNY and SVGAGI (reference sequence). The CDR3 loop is CASRSTNTEAFF. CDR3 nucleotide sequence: TGTGCCAGTCGTTCGACTAACACTGAAGCTTTCTTT.

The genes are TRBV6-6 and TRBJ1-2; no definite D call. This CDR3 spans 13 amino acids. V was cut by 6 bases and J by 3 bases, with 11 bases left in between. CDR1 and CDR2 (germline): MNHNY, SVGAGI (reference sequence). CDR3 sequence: CASRDRTDYGYTF. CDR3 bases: TGTGCCAGCAGGGACCGGACGGACTATGGCTACACCTTC.

CDR3 protein: CASSLHREPYEQYF. For the CDR3, the DNA is TGTGCCAGCAGTTTACACAGGGAGCCCTACGAGCAGTACTTC. This chain uses TRBV28 with TRBJ2-7, with TRBD1 as a possible D gene (6 bases). Trimming removed 2 bases at V and 2 bases at J, with 10 bases between. From germline, CDR1 is MDHEN and CDR2 SYDVKM. The CDR3 consists of 14 residues.

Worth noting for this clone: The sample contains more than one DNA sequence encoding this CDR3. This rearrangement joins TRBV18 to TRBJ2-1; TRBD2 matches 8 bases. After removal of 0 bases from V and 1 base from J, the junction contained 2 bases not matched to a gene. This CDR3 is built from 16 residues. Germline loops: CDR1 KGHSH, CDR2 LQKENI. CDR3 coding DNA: TGTGCCAGCTCACCACCCAGCGGGGGTTCCTACAATGAGCAGTTCTTC. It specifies CASSPPSGGSYNEQFF.

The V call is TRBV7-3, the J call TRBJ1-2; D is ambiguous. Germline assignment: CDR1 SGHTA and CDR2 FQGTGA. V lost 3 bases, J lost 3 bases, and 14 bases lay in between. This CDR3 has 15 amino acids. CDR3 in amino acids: CASSLGPDPDYGYTF. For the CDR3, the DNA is TGTGCCAGCAGCTTGGGTCCGGATCCCGACTATGGCTACACCTTC.

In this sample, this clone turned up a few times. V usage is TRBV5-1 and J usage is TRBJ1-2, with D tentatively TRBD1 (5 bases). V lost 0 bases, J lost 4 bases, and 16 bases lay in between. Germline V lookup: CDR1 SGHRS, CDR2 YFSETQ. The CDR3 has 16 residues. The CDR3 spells CASSLAYGGSAYGYTF. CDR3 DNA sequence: TGCGCCAGCAGCTTGGCGTACGGGGGTAGCGCCTATGGCTACACCTTC.